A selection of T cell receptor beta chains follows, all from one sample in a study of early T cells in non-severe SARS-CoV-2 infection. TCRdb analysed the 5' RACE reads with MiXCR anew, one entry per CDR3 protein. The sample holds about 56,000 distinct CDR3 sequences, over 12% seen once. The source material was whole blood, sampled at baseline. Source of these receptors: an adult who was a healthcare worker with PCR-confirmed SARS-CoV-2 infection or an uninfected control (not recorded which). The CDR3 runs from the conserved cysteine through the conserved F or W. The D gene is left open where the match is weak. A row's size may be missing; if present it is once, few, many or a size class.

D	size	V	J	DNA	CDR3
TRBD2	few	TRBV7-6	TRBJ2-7	TGTGCCAGCAGCCCGACGACGGGGGGAGGTTACGAGCAGTACTTC	CASSPTTGGGYEQYF
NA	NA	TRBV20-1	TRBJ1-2	TGCAGTGCCGGGGTCGATGGCTACACCTTC	CSAGVDGYTF
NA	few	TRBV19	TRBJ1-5	TGTGCCAACGCCCGGGGACAAATCGGTAGCAATCAGCCCCAGCATTTT	CANARGQIGSNQPQHF
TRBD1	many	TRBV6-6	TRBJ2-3	TGTGCCAGCAGTTCGCTGCTCCTCCTCCGGGACAGGGGAGGTACGCAGTATTTT	CASSSLLLLRDRGGTQYF
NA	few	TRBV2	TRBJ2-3	TGTGCCAGCAAGGGACTCCGCACAGATACGCAGTATTTT	CASKGLRTDTQYF
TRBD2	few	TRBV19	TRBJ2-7	TGTGCCAGTAGTGCTAGCGGGGGGTACCAGCAGTACTTC	CASSASGGYQQYF
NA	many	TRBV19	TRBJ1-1	TGTGCCAGTAAAGGGTCAACTGAAGCTTTCTTT	CASKGSTEAFF
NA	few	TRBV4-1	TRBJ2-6	TGCGCCAGCAGCCAAGGGAACGATTTCTCTGGGGCCAACGTCCTGACTTTC	CASSQGNDFSGANVLTF
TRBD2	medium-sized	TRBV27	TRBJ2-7	TGTGCCAGCAGTACTAGCGGGGGTACCCTAACTCTACGGGAGCAGTACTTC	CASSTSGGTLTLREQYF
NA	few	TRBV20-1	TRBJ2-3	TGCAGTGCTAGGCAGGGCAGGGGCACAGATACGCAGTATTTT	CSARQGRGTDTQYF
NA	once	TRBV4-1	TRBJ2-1	TGCGCCAGCAGCCAAGAGGGCCGCGAGTTCTTC	CASSQEGREFF
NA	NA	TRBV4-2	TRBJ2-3	TGTGCCAGCAGCCAAGTGCGTGGTCGGGGGGATACGCAGTATTTT	CASSQVRGRGDTQYF
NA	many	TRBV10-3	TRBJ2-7	TGTGCCATCAGTGACGGACTGAACTCCTACGAGCAGTACTTC	CAISDGLNSYEQYF
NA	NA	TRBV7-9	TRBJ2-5	TGTGCCAGCAGCCCCCGGGTAGAAGAGACCCAGTACTTC	CASSPRVEETQYF
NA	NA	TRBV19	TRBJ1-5	TGTGCCAGTAGTATGTGGGGGGAAAATCAGCCCCAGCATTTT	CASSMWGENQPQHF
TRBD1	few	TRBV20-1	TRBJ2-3	TGCAGTGGGACAGGATCTTATCCTACGCAGTATTTT	CSGTGSYPTQYF
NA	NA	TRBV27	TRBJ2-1	TGTGCCACCAAATATCCAGGACGAAATGAGCAGTTCTTC	CATKYPGRNEQFF
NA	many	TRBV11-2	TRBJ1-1	TGTGCCAGCAACGCCCCCCGGGGGAACACTGAAGCTTTCTTT	CASNAPRGNTEAFF
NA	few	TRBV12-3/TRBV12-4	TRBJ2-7	TGTGCCAGCGGGCGAGGGGAGGAGCAGTACTTC	CASGRGEEQYF
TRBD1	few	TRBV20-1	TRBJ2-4	TGCAGTGCACCAAACCAGGGACAGCCCCTTTACATTCAGTACTTC	CSAPNQGQPLYIQYF
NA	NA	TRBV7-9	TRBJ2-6	TGTGCCAGCAGCTTAGGTAGGGGGAATACTGGGGCCAACGTCCTGACTTTC	CASSLGRGNTGANVLTF
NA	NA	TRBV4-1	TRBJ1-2	TGCGCCAGCAGCCAAGGCAGCCGAAAATATTATGGCTACACCTTC	CASSQGSRKYYGYTF
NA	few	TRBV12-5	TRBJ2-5	TGTGCTAGTGGTTTGAGTCAGGGGGGCAATGAGACCCAGTACTTC	CASGLSQGGNETQYF
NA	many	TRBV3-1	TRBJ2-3	TGTGCCAGCAGCCAAGAAAGCAAACTAGGGACGCAGTATTTT	CASSQESKLGTQYF
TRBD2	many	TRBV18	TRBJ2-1	TGTGCCAGCTCACCAACCGGGACTAGCGGACCCAATGAGCAGTTCTTC	CASSPTGTSGPNEQFF
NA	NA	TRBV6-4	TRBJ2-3	TGTGCCAGCAGTGACGACCCGGGAACTACAGATACGCAGTATTTT	CASSDDPGTTDTQYF
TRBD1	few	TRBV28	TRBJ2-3	TGTGCCAGCAGTTTGTCGATCTTCGCCTACAGGGGGGAGGTCCCAGATACGCAGTATTTT	CASSLSIFAYRGEVPDTQYF
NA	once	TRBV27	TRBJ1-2	TGTGCCAGCAGTTTATCGAGGGGTGAAGGTTATGGCTACACCTTC	CASSLSRGEGYGYTF
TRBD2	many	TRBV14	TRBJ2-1	TGTGCCAGCAGCCAAGACCGCGGGAGGGCCGAGTTTGAGCAGTTCTTC	CASSQDRGRAEFEQFF
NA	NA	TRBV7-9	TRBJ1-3	TGTGCCAGCAGCCACAGAAGGGGATCTGGAAACACCATATATTTT	CASSHRRGSGNTIYF
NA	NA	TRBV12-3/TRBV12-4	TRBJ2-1	TGTGCCAGCAGTTCGTCCCCAGGCAATGAGCAGTTCTTC	CASSSSPGNEQFF
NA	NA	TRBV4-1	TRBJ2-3	TGCGCCAGCAGCCAAGAAGGGACAGATACGCAGTATTTT	CASSQEGTDTQYF
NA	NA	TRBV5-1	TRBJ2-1	TGCGCCAGCAGCCCCTCTGATGAGCAGTTCTTC	CASSPSDEQFF
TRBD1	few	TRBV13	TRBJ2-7	TGTGCCAGCAGCAACAGGGACAGGGCCACTTCGGAGGGATACGAGCAGTACTTC	CASSNRDRATSEGYEQYF
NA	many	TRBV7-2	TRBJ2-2	TGTGCCAGCAGCTTAGGGGGTGCCGGGGAGCTGTTTTTT	CASSLGGAGELFF
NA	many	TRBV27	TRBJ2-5	TGTGCCAGCAGTTTCGCCCCGGGCTCCCATGGGGCGACCCAGTACTTC	CASSFAPGSHGATQYF
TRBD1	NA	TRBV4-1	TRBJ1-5	TGCGCCAGCAGCTTACGACAGGGGAATCAGCCCCAGCATTTT	CASSLRQGNQPQHF
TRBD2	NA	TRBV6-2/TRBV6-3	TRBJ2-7	TGTGCCAGCAGTTACGGACTAGCTTACGAGCAGTACTTC	CASSYGLAYEQYF
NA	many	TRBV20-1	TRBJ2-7	TGCAGTGCTAGACGGGGGAGATCCTCCTACGAGCAGTACTTC	CSARRGRSSYEQYF
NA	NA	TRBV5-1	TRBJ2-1	TGCGCCAGCAGCTTGGGAGGGCTCCGTGAGCAGTTCTTC	CASSLGGLREQFF
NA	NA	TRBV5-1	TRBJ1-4	TGCGCCAGCAGCTTGGCCTCCGGATCTAATGAAAAACTGTTTTTT	CASSLASGSNEKLFF